These T cell receptor beta chains were read from a single sample in a study of STAT3 mutations in large granular lymphocyte leukemia. Some clones are missing from TCRdb's copy, which holds only in-frame ones; the method was immunoSEQ multiplex PCR. The table shows approximately 15,000 clones, with 80% to 95% occurring only once. Sequencing was done on a sample of peripheral blood mononuclear cells. All receptors come from a woman between 50 and 59 years old with T-cell large granular lymphocyte leukemia. Some clones in this sample may be carry-over from other donors' samples. Both conserved end residues are part of each CDR3. Each record gives: CDR3 length, V gene, CDR3 protein.

13,TRBV28,CASSLGRDYEQYF
14,TRBV18,CASSPVGGTDTQYF
16,TRBV5-1,CASSPRDRGRGETQYF
15,TRBV6-5,CASSYDGRTGGGYTF
14,TRBV12-5,CASGLSGRNTEAFF
15,TRBV7-9,CASSFYRVNTGELFF
13,TRBV30,CAWAVGRSYEQYF
14,TRBV5-6,CASSRGTSGETQYF
15,TRBV5-1,CASSSAGAEEETQYF
16,TRBV15,CATSRATGVWLVEQFF
15,TRBV19,CASSIRVEGTDTQYF
12,TRBV18,CASSRTGVEQYF
12,TRBV7-2,CASSLARNEQYF
13,TRBV7-2,CASSKRRDQPQHF
16,TRBV28,CASSVPSGQGPYTIYF
16,TRBV7-2,CASSQGLAGAGDTQYF
14,TRBV7-2,CASSLGKGIYGYTF
13,TRBV7-2,CASSWQGGGELFF
15,TRBV13,CASSSRRSGANVLTF
13,TRBV6-1,CASSEVGMGPQHF
13,TRBV5-4,CASSLDWGSEQYF
14,TRBV6-1,CASLQGGYTGELFF
15,TRBV18,CASSRLAGGRYEQYF
13,TRBV5-4,CASSFVTGDTQYF
15,TRBV27,CASSLRLAPPDTQYF
16,TRBV5-1,CASSSGLAGVTETQYF
13,TRBV28,CASRGSPNEKLFF
13,TRBV29-1,CSVEGAGRDEQFF
17,TRBV18,CASSPPLPHEGGNTIYF
16,TRBV5-6,CASSPLRTGTPGELFF
13,TRBV4-1,CASRPTGNTEAFF
14,TRBV7-9,CASRRTQANYGYTF
17,TRBV27,CASSQPGLAGAPYEQYF
14,TRBV27,CASSRVGTTDTQYF
16,TRBV5-4,CASSLASRGRTGELFF
13,TRBV11-3,CASSLRQGYEQYF
16,TRBV5-1,CASSYGTGSGANVLTF
14,TRBV4-3,CASSLIAGDGEQYF
20,TRBV5-4,CASSLGRGFGLAGGRDTQYF
15,TRBV19,CASRTSGGGTGELFF
15,TRBV29-1,CSVEERRQYPYEQYF
16,TRBV18,CASSLDPPSSTDTQYF
13,TRBV13,CASSLGPGTGYTF
13,TRBV29-1,CSVRRGTGSEAFF
13,TRBV12-5,CASSFGTNTEAFF
15,TRBV7-2,CASSLGPGQGETQYF
14,TRBV30,CAWSFPRQWETQYF
16,TRBV30,CAWSPRSFRGENIQYF
16,TRBV11-2,CASSLGGFYPGNTIYF
11,TRBV29-1,CSVELYNEQFF
17,TRBV2,CASTWTSGNSNTGELFF
15,TRBV5-1,CASSWVGQAQETQYF
15,TRBV4-3,CASRRIGGSQETQYF
15,TRBV18,CASSPLGQGSYEQYF
12,TRBV28,CASSFVQREQYF
14,TRBV7-9,CASSLKGADTEAFF
14,TRBV9,CATTRADTYYGYTF